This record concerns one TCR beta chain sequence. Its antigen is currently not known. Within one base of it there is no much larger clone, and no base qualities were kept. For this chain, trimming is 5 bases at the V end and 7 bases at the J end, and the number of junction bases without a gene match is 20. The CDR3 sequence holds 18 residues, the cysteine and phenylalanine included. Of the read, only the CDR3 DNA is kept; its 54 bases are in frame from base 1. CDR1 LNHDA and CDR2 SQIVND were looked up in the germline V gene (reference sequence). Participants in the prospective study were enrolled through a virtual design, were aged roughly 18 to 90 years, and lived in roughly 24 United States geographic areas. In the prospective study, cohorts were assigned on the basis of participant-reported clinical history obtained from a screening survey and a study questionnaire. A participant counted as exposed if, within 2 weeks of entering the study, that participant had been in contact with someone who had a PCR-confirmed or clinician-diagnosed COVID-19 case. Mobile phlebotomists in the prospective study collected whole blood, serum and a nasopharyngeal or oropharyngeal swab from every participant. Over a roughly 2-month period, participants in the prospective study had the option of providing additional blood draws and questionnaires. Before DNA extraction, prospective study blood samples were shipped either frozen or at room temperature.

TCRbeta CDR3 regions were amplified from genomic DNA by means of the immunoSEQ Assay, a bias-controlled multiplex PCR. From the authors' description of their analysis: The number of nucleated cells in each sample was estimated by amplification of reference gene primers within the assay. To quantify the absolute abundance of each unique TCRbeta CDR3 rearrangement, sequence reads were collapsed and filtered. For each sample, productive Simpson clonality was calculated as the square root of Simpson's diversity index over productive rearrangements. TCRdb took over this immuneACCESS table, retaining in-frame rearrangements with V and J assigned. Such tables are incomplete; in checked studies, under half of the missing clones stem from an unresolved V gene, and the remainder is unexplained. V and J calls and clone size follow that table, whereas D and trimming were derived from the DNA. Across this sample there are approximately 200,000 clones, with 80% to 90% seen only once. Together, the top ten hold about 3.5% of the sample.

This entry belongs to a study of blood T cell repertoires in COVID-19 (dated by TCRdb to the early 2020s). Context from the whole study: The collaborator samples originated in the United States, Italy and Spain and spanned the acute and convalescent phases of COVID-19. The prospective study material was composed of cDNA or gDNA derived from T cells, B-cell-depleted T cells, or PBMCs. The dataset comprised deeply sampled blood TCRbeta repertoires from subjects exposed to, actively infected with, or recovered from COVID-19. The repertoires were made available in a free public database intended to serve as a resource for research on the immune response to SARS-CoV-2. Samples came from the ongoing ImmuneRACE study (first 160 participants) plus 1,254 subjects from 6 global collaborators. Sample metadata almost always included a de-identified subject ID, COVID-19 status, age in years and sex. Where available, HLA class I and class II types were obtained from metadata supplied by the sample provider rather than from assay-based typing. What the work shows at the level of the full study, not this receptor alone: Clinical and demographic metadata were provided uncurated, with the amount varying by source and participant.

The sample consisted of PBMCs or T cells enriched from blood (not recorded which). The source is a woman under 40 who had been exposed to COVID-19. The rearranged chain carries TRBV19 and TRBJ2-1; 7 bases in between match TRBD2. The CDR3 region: CASSLDPAGVGTPNEQFF. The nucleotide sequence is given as TGTGCCAGTAGTCTCGATCCGGCGGGAGTGGGTACACCTAATGAGCAGTTCTTC.